These 28 T cell receptor beta chains originate from one sample sequenced in a study of response to subunit inactivated influenza vaccine. TCRdb passed the RT-PCR reads through MiXCR, listing each CDR3 protein once. The repertoire holds about 540,000 distinct CDR3 sequences, with around 25% as singletons. The sample was also reused in another study, on T cells expressing NK-cell markers. That paper states: Synthesis of TCR beta cDNA relied on 5'RACE template switching carrying UMIs.

Sequences were derived from CD4+ T cells sorted from PBMCs, sampled about 12 days after vaccination. The receptors here all came from a man aged 45-65 years who received an inactivated influenza vaccine.

The table lists this clonotype with a few counts. This chain joins TRBV25-1 and TRBJ2-5, with unresolved D. The CDR3 has 16 amino acids. Trimming removed 1 base at V and 0 bases at J, with 12 bases between. CDR1 is MGHDK, CDR2 SYGVNS, per germline. The DNA for the CDR3 is TGTGCCAGCAGTGAATGGCTATCTTCGTACCAAGAGACCCAGTACTTC. It specifies CASSEWLSSYQETQYF.

This clonotype appeared once. The V call is TRBV20-1, the J call TRBJ1-3, with unresolved D. The V end was cut by 2 bases, the J end by 0 bases, with 5 bases between. CDR1 is DFQATT and CDR2 is SNEGSKA in the germline V gene (reference sequence). The CDR3 length is 13 residues. CDR3 sequence reads: CSARTASGNTIYF. In nucleotides, the CDR3 is TGCAGTGCTAGAACAGCCTCTGGAAACACCATATATTTT.

The genes are TRBV7-9 and TRBJ2-3; 8 bases map to TRBD2. The CDR3 covers 15 residues. The junction had 9 bases not matched to a gene; V was cut back by 5 bases and J by 5 bases. Germline V gives CDR1 SEHNR, CDR2 FQNEAQ (reference sequence). The CDR3 region has the DNA TGTGCCAGCAGCCCACAAGCGGGAGTTTTAGATACGCAGTATTTT. It encodes CASSPQAGVLDTQYF. Complete variable domain (other parts from reference TRBV7-9 and TRBJ2-3): DTGVSQNPRHKITKRGQNVTFRCDPISEHNRLYWYRQTLGQGPEFLTYFQNEAQLEKSRLLSDRFSAERPKGSFSTLEIQRTEQGDSAMYLCASSPQAGVLDTQYFGPGTRLTVL.

CDR3 loop: CASSLAGAGVYNEQFF. CDR3 sequence (DNA): TGTGCCAGCAGCTTAGCAGGAGCGGGGGTCTACAATGAGCAGTTCTTC. The chain employs TRBV7-2 and TRBJ2-1; the match to TRBD2 covers 8 bases. Trimming cost V 0 bases and J 3 bases; bases outside gene matches: 4. Germline V gives CDR1 SGHTA, CDR2 FQGNSA. The CDR3 length is 16 residues.

This clonotype occurred a few times. The chain joins TRBV5-1 to TRBJ2-7, with D uncertain. The CDR3 is 14 residues long. Germline CDR1 and CDR2: SGHRS and YFSETQ. Trimming removed 2 bases at V and 3 bases at J, with 12 bases between. The CDR3 sequence is CASSLLTTGYEQYF. Written as DNA, the CDR3 is TGCGCCAGCAGCTTACTTACCACGGGCTACGAGCAGTACTTC.

The chain is built from TRBV5-1 and TRBJ1-4, with a tentative D call TRBD1 (5 bases). The CDR3 loop spans 15 amino acids. V was trimmed by 3 bases and J by 6 bases, leaving 15 bases between them. The germline V gene has CDR1 SGHRS and CDR2 YFSETQ. The CDR3 nucleotides are TGCGCCAGCAGCTCATGGGGACGGCGTGATGAAAAACTGTTTTTT. Translation gives CASSSWGRRDEKLFF.

V is TRBV5-4 and J is TRBJ2-2; 14 nucleotides agree with TRBD2. Germline values: CDR1 SGHNT, CDR2 YYREEE (reference sequence). The CDR3 has 16 amino acids. J lost 9 bases, V lost 0 bases, and 4 bases had no gene match. In DNA form, the CDR3 reads TGTGCCAGCAGCTTGGGACTAGCGGGGGGGCGTCGGGAGCTGTTTTTT. It is translated as CASSLGLAGGRRELFF.

This chain connects TRBV3-1 to TRBJ1-2, with 7 bases that match TRBD1. CDR3 size: 14 residues. V shed 4 bases, J shed 4 bases, and the junction held 6 bases outside the gene matches. Germline V gene lookup returns CDR1 LGHDT and CDR2 YNNKEL (reference sequence). This CDR3 reads CASSRQQGLYGYTF. CDR3 DNA sequence: TGTGCCAGCAGCCGACAACAGGGGCTCTATGGCTACACCTTC.

This clonotype was counted only a few times. J is TRBJ1-2 and V is TRBV5-1; no reliable D call. This CDR3 region has 12 residues. Germline CDR1 reads SGHRS; CDR2 reads YFSETQ. Trimming pared 4 bases from V and 7 bases from J, leaving 11 bases between. CDR3 coding DNA: TGCGCCAGCAGCCCCAACACTGCTGGCTACACCTTC. It encodes CASSPNTAGYTF.

The chain joins TRBV29-1 to TRBJ2-5; 10 nucleotides match TRBD2. The CDR3 spans 15 residues. Trimming removed 1 base from V and 0 bases from J; junction bases left unmatched: 2. CDR1 and CDR2 (germline): SQVTM, ANQGSEA. The CDR3 DNA reads as TGCAGCGTTGAAGGTAGCGGGAGGAACCAAGAGACCCAGTACTTC. Its protein product is CSVEGSGRNQETQYF.

This clonotype was seen a few times. The J gene is TRBJ2-1, the V gene TRBV18, with 8 bases lining up with TRBD1. There are 14 residues in the CDR3. Germline CDR1 and CDR2: KGHSH and LQKENI. Trimming took 2 bases from V and 5 from J; bases not matched to a gene: 2. CDR3: CASSPLGQDNEQFF. In DNA, the CDR3 is TGTGCCAGCTCACCATTGGGACAGGACAATGAGCAGTTCTTC. Looking up the rest from reference TRBV18 and TRBJ2-1 gives the full variable domain: NAGVMQNPRHLVRRRGQEARLRCSPMKGHSHVYWYRQLPEEGLKFMVYLQKENIIDESGMPKERFSAEFPKEGPSILRIQQVVRGDSAAYFCASSPLGQDNEQFFGPGTRLTVL.

The sample holds many counts of this clonotype. The chain combines TRBV4-3 with TRBJ2-7; D not certain. This CDR3 has 13 amino acids. CDR1 is LGHNA and CDR2 is YSLEER in the germline V gene. The V end lost 2 bases, the J end lost 3 bases, and 8 bases lay between the germline ends. This CDR3 is CASSQWVGYEQYF. CDR3 nucleotides: TGCGCCAGCAGCCAATGGGTGGGCTACGAGCAGTACTTC.

The chain has TRBV28 and TRBJ1-1; possibly TRBD1 for D (6 bases). CDR3 size: 15 residues. CDR1 MDHEN and CDR2 SYDVKM come from the germline V gene. The V end lost 1 base, the J end lost 0 bases, and 9 bases lay between the germline ends. The CDR3 coding sequence is TGTGCCAGCAGTTTATACAGGGTGGTGAACACTGAAGCTTTCTTT. Translation gives CASSLYRVVNTEAFF.

In its sample, this clonotype was seen many times. The chain links TRBV3-1 to TRBJ2-7; TRBD2 is a possible D gene (5 bases). Germline V lookup: CDR1 LGHDT, CDR2 YNNKEL (reference sequence). V was shortened by 5 bases and J by 4 bases, with 12 bases between the two germline ends. The CDR3 is 13 residues long. CDR3 sequence reads: CASSRWTGYEQYF. CDR3 nucleotide sequence: TGTGCCAGCAGCAGGTGGACTGGATACGAGCAGTACTTC.

V usage is TRBV7-9 and J usage is TRBJ2-3; no clear D. Germline V gives CDR1 SEHNR, CDR2 FQNEAQ (reference sequence). The germline V and J ends were trimmed by 2 bases and 3 bases, with 12 bases remaining between them. This CDR3 spans 15 amino acids. CDR3 protein: CASSLTLDSTDTQYF. The CDR3 coding sequence is TGTGCCAGCAGCTTAACCCTGGATAGTACAGATACGCAGTATTTT.

This clonotype was seen a few times. The chain carries TRBV10-2 and TRBJ2-2, with 10 bases that match TRBD1. The J segment lost 3 bases and the V segment lost 10 bases, leaving 5 bases of the junction unmatched. The CDR3 sequence is 14 residues long. Looked up from germline, CDR1 is WSHSY and CDR2 is SAAADI. The CDR3: CATSTGGDTGELFF. Here the CDR3 DNA reads TGCGCCACTTCGACAGGGGGCGACACCGGGGAGCTGTTTTTT.

V and J are TRBV10-3 and TRBJ2-2, with D perhaps matching TRBD1 (5 bases). The V gene's germline CDR1 is ENHRY and CDR2 SYGVKD. CDR3 length: 14 amino acids. V lost 6 bases to trimming and J lost 5 bases, with 13 bases between them. This CDR3 reads CAIRPGLVTGELFF. The CDR3 bases are TGTGCCATCAGACCAGGGTTGGTAACCGGGGAGCTGTTTTTT.

The rearrangement uses TRBV30 and TRBJ2-5; D unresolved. CDR3 size: 12 residues. V gave up 0 bases and J gave up 7 bases, with 9 bases separating them. Germline assignment: CDR1 GTSNPN and CDR2 SVGIG (reference sequence). DNA of the CDR3: TGTGCCTGGAGTGTATTCCGAGGGACCCAGTACTTC. Translating it yields CAWSVFRGTQYF. Full variable domain (rest looked up from reference TRBV30 and TRBJ2-5): SQTIHQWPATLVQPVGSPLSLECTVEGTSNPNLYWYRQAAGRGLQLLFYSVGIGQISSEVPQNLSASRPQDRQFILSSKKLLLSDSGFYLCAWSVFRGTQYFGPGTRLLVL.

This chain links TRBV20-1 with TRBJ2-1, with 10 bases lining up with TRBD2. Germline values: CDR1 DFQATT, CDR2 SNEGSKA (reference sequence). This CDR3 is built from 15 residues. Trimming took 3 bases from V and 7 from J; bases not matched to a gene: 9. CDR3 in DNA: TGCAGTGCTAGGGTTCCTAGCGGGAGAATAAATGAGCAGTTCTTC. Amino acid sequence: CSARVPSGRINEQFF.

This chain links TRBV7-2 with TRBJ2-3, with 8 bases lining up with TRBD1. Germline-derived CDR1 and CDR2 are SGHTA and FQGNSA. The ends lost 5 bases at V and 10 bases at J; junction bases unmatched: 8. The CDR3 spans 13 residues. The CDR3 DNA reads as TGTGCCAGCAGCAAGGACAGGGTCTCTGCGCAGTATTTT. This codes for CASSKDRVSAQYF.

The CDR3 nucleotides read TGCAGCGTTGTATATCAGGGCAGGGGTATGGAGACCCAGTACTTC. As protein: CSVVYQGRGMETQYF. This chain connects TRBV29-1 to TRBJ2-5; tentative D call: TRBD1 (6 bases). CDR1 and CDR2 (germline): SQVTM, ANQGSEA. The CDR3 has 15 amino acids. Between the trimmed V and J ends, which lost 4 bases and 5 bases, there was a span of 20 bases. Full variable domain (rest looked up from reference TRBV29-1 and TRBJ2-5): SAVISQKPSRDICQRGTSLTIQCQVDSQVTMMFWYRQQPGQSLTLIATANQGSEATYESGFVIDKFPISRPNLTFSTLTVSNMSPEDSSIYLCSVVYQGRGMETQYFGPGTRLLVL.

The CDR3 reads CASSFKNLNEQYF. The CDR3 region has the DNA TGTGCCAGCAGTTTTAAGAACCTTAACGAGCAGTACTTC. V and J are TRBV28 and TRBJ2-7; D is unclear. V was clipped by 3 bases and J by 5 bases, with 11 bases between them. CDR3 length: 13 residues. CDR1 and CDR2 (germline): MDHEN, SYDVKM.

The sample holds many counts of this clonotype. V is TRBV5-5 and J is TRBJ1-1; D is possibly TRBD1 (6 bases). Germline V gene lookup returns CDR1 SGHKS and CDR2 YYEKEE (reference sequence). The CDR3 has 15 residues. V lost 0 bases, J lost 6 bases, and 15 bases lay in between. The CDR3 protein is CASSLVGGARSEAFF. The CDR3 DNA is TGTGCCAGCAGCTTGGTTGGGGGGGCGCGGTCTGAAGCTTTCTTT. Full variable domain (outside the CDR3, taken from reference TRBV5-5 and TRBJ1-1): DAGVTQSPTHLIKTRGQQVTLRCSPISGHKSVSWYQQVLGQGPQFIFQYYEKEERGRGNFPDRFSARQFPNYSSELNVNALLLGDSALYLCASSLVGGARSEAFFGQGTRLTVV.

This clonotype was counted between two and nine times. V usage is TRBV25-1 and J usage is TRBJ2-7; TRBD2 might be the D (6 bases). The CDR3 is 15 amino acids. V was pared by 6 bases and J by 1 base, with 16 bases between. Germline CDR1 MGHDK, CDR2 SYGVNS. The DNA of the CDR3 is TGTGCCAGCAGCACCGGGAGTCCAGGTTCCTACGAGCAGTACTTC. It codes for CASSTGSPGSYEQYF.

This clonotype has ten or more counts. The genes are TRBV11-2 and TRBJ2-3; no definite D call. The CDR3 is 15 amino acids. V shed 1 base and J shed 5 bases, with 13 bases lying between them. Per germline, CDR1 SGHAT and CDR2 FQNNGV. CDR3 sequence: CASSLGLLTVDTQYF. DNA of the CDR3: TGTGCCAGCAGCTTAGGGTTACTGACCGTAGATACGCAGTATTTT.

The V call is TRBV10-3, the J call TRBJ2-2; D might be TRBD2 (6 bases). Germline lookup yields CDR1 ENHRY and CDR2 SYGVKD. V lost 4 bases, J lost 2 bases, and 11 bases lay in between. This CDR3 spans 15 amino acids. This chain's CDR3 is CAISGLAPNTGELFF. The CDR3 nucleotides are TGTGCCATCAGTGGTCTAGCGCCTAACACCGGGGAGCTGTTTTTT.

This clonotype was detected ten times or more. J is TRBJ2-1 and V is TRBV2; 9 bases line up with TRBD1. J lost 4 bases, V lost 5 bases, and 6 bases had no gene match. Germline loops: CDR1 SNHLY, CDR2 FYNNEI. This CDR3 is built from 15 residues. CDR3 nucleotides: TGTGCCAGCAGTCCGGGACAGGGATTTTACAATGAGCAGTTCTTC. Protein: CASSPGQGFYNEQFF.

This clonotype came up a few times. The chain joins TRBV5-1 to TRBJ2-5; weak D call: TRBD2 (6 bases). This CDR3 region has 13 residues. CDR1 is SGHRS, CDR2 YFSETQ, per germline. V gave up 3 bases and J gave up 5 bases, with 11 bases separating them. The CDR3 bases are TGCGCCAGCAGCTGGGAGGTTCGGGAGACCCAGTACTTC. It yields the protein CASSWEVRETQYF.